The clone carrying this TCR beta chain has only a few counts. The data belong to a study of T-cell reconstitution after alpha-beta-depleted transplantation in children. The TCRbeta library incorporated unique molecular identifiers. MiXCR was run by TCRdb on the PCR reads, yielding one entry per CDR3 protein. The repertoire consists of approximately 200,000 distinct CDR3 sequences, with 13% to 15% occurring once and the leading ten covering around 14%. Trimming took 3 bases from V and 4 from J; bases not matched to a gene: 4. The germline V gene has CDR1 DFQATT and CDR2 SNEGSKA (reference sequence). This CDR3 region has 13 residues.

The material was PBMCs from the stem cell graft donor, obtained from the stem cell graft. The V gene is TRBV20-1, the J gene TRBJ1-2, with 8 bases identical to TRBD1. The clonotype was recovered from a human donor who donated a stem cell graft to a child with acute lymphoblastic leukemia. The CDR3 protein is CSASAGGGYGYTF. DNA for the CDR3: TGCAGTGCTAGTGCAGGGGGCGGCTATGGCTACACCTTC.